The 21 T cell receptor beta chains reported below all come from one sample, sequenced in a study of T cell changes during pregnancy in multiple sclerosis. This table comes from immunoSEQ multiplex PCR, and its TCRdb copy is limited to in-frame clones, with some not included. The data contain fewer than 60,000 clones, 91% of them singletons. Specimen: peripheral blood, collected after pregnancy. These receptors all come from a female donor in good health, enrolled as a control in a pregnancy study.

This rearrangement joins TRBV7-2 to TRBJ1-6; D remains ambiguous. V shed 2 bases and J shed 9 bases, with 11 bases lying between them. Germline assignment: CDR1 SGHTA and CDR2 FQGNSA. This CDR3 comprises 14 residues. CDR3 sequence: CASSLLRAGSPLHF. In nucleotides, the CDR3 is TGTGCCAGCAGCTTACTCCGCGCGGGTTCACCCCTCCACTTT.

V gene TRBV18 combines with J gene TRBJ1-3, with TRBD1 matching over 7 bases. Germline CDR1 reads KGHSH; CDR2 reads LQKENI. V lost 3 bases to trimming and J lost 1 base; unmatched junction nucleotides: 6. The length of the CDR3 is 16 residues. The CDR3 here is CASSPQGVISGNTIYF. CDR3 coding DNA: TGTGCCAGCTCACCGCAGGGGGTTATTTCTGGAAACACCATATATTTT.

The chain combines TRBV5-4 with TRBJ2-7, with D perhaps TRBD2 (5 bases). CDR3 length: 13 residues. Germline CDR1 and CDR2: SGHNT and YYREEE (reference sequence). With 0 bases removed from V and 3 bases from J, the gap between germline ends came to 7 bases. The CDR3 DNA is TGTGCCAGCAGCTTGGGAGGGAACTACGAGCAGTACTTC. Its translation is CASSLGGNYEQYF.

The chain carries TRBV5-1 and TRBJ1-5, with TRBD1 identical over 7 bases. Germline V gene lookup returns CDR1 SGHRS and CDR2 YFSETQ. Unmatched junction bases numbered 7, after V lost 3 bases and J lost 4 bases. The CDR3 has 15 amino acids. The CDR3 DNA reads TGCGCCAGCAGCTCCGGACAGGTACCAAATCAGCCCCAGCATTTT. This translates into CASSSGQVPNQPQHF.

The V call is TRBV7-2, the J call TRBJ1-1; 8 bases align to TRBD1. From germline, CDR1 is SGHTA and CDR2 FQGNSA. This CDR3 contains 14 residues. V was pared by 3 bases and J by 7 bases, with 7 bases of the junction left unmatched. The CDR3 region is CASSFQGAAGEAFF. The CDR3, as DNA: TGTGCCAGCAGCTTTCAGGGGGCGGCGGGTGAAGCTTTCTTT.

The chain has TRBV2 and TRBJ2-4; tentative D call: TRBD1 (5 bases). Trimming left V 6 bases short and J 0 bases short, with 9 bases between. Germline assignment: CDR1 SNHLY and CDR2 FYNNEI. This CDR3 has 14 residues. The CDR3 reads CASSAQVAKNIQYF. The CDR3 nucleotides read TGTGCCAGCAGCGCACAGGTAGCCAAAAACATTCAGTACTTC.

This clone appeared a single time. The gene calls are TRBV27 and TRBJ1-5, with a tentative D call TRBD1 (5 bases). The CDR3 runs to 15 residues. Trimming shortened V by 5 bases and J by 0 bases, and 11 bases separated the two germline ends. Germline CDR1 MNHEY, CDR2 SMNVEV (reference sequence). Here the CDR3 DNA reads TGTGCCAGCAGTCCCGACAGACCTAGCAATCAGCCCCAGCATTTT. It codes for CASSPDRPSNQPQHF.

DNA of the CDR3: TGTGCCAGCTCACCCCAGGGGAGGGCTGGGGCCAACGTCCTGACTTTC. Its translation is CASSPQGRAGANVLTF. The V call is TRBV18, the J call TRBJ2-6; a weak D match, TRBD2 (7 bases). The germline CDR1 and CDR2 sequences are KGHSH and LQKENI. V lost 3 bases and J lost 2, with 11 bases in between. This CDR3 comprises 16 residues.

In this sample, this clone turned up once. This chain uses TRBV18 with TRBJ2-7; TRBD2 matches 11 bases. Germline V gene data show CDR1 as KGHSH and CDR2 as LQKENI. The CDR3 length is 15 residues. Trimming cost V 3 bases and J 2 bases; bases outside gene matches: 3. The CDR3 region has the DNA TGTGCCAGCTCACCCGGACTAGCGGGCCCCTACGAGCAGTACTTC. It translates to CASSPGLAGPYEQYF. The full variable domain, rest sourced from reference TRBV18 and TRBJ2-7, is NAGVMQNPRHLVRRRGQEARLRCSPMKGHSHVYWYRQLPEEGLKFMVYLQKENIIDESGMPKERFSAEFPKEGPSILRIQQVVRGDSAAYFCASSPGLAGPYEQYFGPGTRLTVT.

The chain couples TRBV6-5 to TRBJ2-3; maybe TRBD1 (6 bases). The ends were cut back, 6 bases at V and 0 bases at J, with 10 bases in the middle. The CDR3 consists of 14 residues. The germline gives CDR1 MNHEY, CDR2 SVGAGI. CDR3 sequence reads: CASRGAASTDTQYF. DNA of the CDR3: TGTGCCAGCAGGGGGGCGGCTAGCACAGATACGCAGTATTTT.

This rearrangement joins TRBV28 to TRBJ1-1; TRBD1 matches at 8 bases. This CDR3 has 13 residues. J was trimmed by 3 bases and V by 6 bases; bases with no gene match: 3. Germline V gene sequence: CDR1 MDHEN, CDR2 SYDVKM. CDR3 residues: CASSRGQDTEAFF. The CDR3 DNA reads TGTGCCAGCAGCAGGGGGCAGGACACTGAAGCTTTCTTT.

V is TRBV19 and J is TRBJ1-5, with no clear D. CDR3 length: 15 residues. CDR1 is LNHDA, CDR2 SQIVND, per germline (reference sequence). Trimming took off 6 bases at V and 0 bases at J, with 12 bases between the two ends. This chain's CDR3 is CASRPLKNSNQPQHF. The CDR3 nucleotides read TGTGCCAGTAGGCCTCTAAAGAATAGCAATCAGCCCCAGCATTTT. Full variable domain (rest looked up from reference TRBV19 and TRBJ1-5): DGGITQSPKYLFRKEGQNVTLSCEQNLNHDAMYWYRQDPGQGLRLIYYSQIVNDFQKGDIAEGYSVSREKKESFPLTVTSAQKNPTAFYLCASRPLKNSNQPQHFGDGTRLSIL.

The CDR3, as DNA: TGTGCCAGCAGGGGGGGTTCAGGGGGAGGCACCGGGGAGCTGTTTTTT. Protein: CASRGGSGGGTGELFF. V usage is TRBV27 and J usage is TRBJ2-2; D may be TRBD1 (7 bases). Germline-derived CDR1 and CDR2 are MNHEY and SMNVEV (reference sequence). The CDR3 has 16 amino acids. The germline V and J ends were trimmed by 6 bases and 4 bases, with 18 bases remaining between them.

This clone was recorded only once. The chain links TRBV19 to TRBJ1-4, with D possibly being TRBD1 (5 bases). Germline V gene data show CDR1 as LNHDA and CDR2 as SQIVND (reference sequence). The CDR3 has 13 amino acids. V lost 8 bases and J 11 bases, leaving 18 bases between the germline ends. The CDR3, as DNA: TGTGCCAGTTCGGAACTATCCCGGGGGAAACTGTTTTTT. Its translation is CASSELSRGKLFF.

V and J are TRBV6-1 and TRBJ1-1; D may be TRBD1 (5 bases). The CDR3 has 12 residues. The germline V gene has CDR1 MNHNS and CDR2 SASEGT. Trimming removed 7 bases from V and 9 bases from J, with 15 bases in between. CDR3 sequence: CASTIGHKKAFF. CDR3 sequence (DNA): TGTGCCAGCACTATTGGACACAAAAAAGCTTTCTTT.

The chain carries TRBV18 and TRBJ1-2; tentative D call: TRBD1 (6 bases). Trimming cost V 0 bases and J 5 bases, with 7 bases left between them. Germline V gives CDR1 KGHSH, CDR2 LQKENI. The CDR3 contains 13 residues. The CDR3 reads CASSPPGTYGYTF. CDR3 sequence (DNA): TGTGCCAGCTCACCACCAGGGACATATGGCTACACCTTC.

This chain links TRBV5-1 with TRBJ2-1; 7 nucleotides align to TRBD1. J gave up 7 bases and V 4 bases, and 8 bases lay outside the gene matches. Germline V gene data show CDR1 as SGHRS and CDR2 as YFSETQ. The CDR3 length is 14 residues. CDR3 residues: CASSGLLQGNEQFF. In DNA, the CDR3 is TGCGCCAGCAGCGGCCTACTACAGGGGAATGAGCAGTTCTTC.

The V gene is TRBV7-9, the J gene TRBJ1-1, with TRBD1 matching 8 bases. CDR1 and CDR2 (germline): SEHNR, FQNEAQ (reference sequence). The CDR3 is 14 residues long. J was trimmed by 7 bases and V by 0 bases; bases with no gene match: 4. The CDR3 DNA reads TGTGCCAGCAGCTTAGCGGGTGGACAGGGTGAAGCTTTCTTT. Protein sequence: CASSLAGGQGEAFF. The whole variable domain, filled in from reference TRBV7-9 and TRBJ1-1, reads DTGVSQNPRHKITKRGQNVTFRCDPISEHNRLYWYRQTLGQGPEFLTYFQNEAQLEKSRLLSDRFSAERPKGSFSTLEIQRTEQGDSAMYLCASSLAGGQGEAFFGQGTRLTVV.

This clone turned up a few times. This chain connects TRBV6-1 to TRBJ1-2; D remains ambiguous. Trimming pared 2 bases from V and 6 bases from J, leaving 10 bases between. CDR1 is MNHNS, CDR2 SASEGT, per germline. This CDR3 contains 13 residues. The CDR3 protein is CASSEPRENGYTF. The CDR3 DNA follows: TGTGCCAGCAGTGAACCAAGGGAGAATGGCTACACCTTC.

The chain combines TRBV27 with TRBJ2-7, with 15 positions matching TRBD2. Germline V gives CDR1 MNHEY, CDR2 SMNVEV (reference sequence). With V trimmed by 4 bases and J by 4 bases, 5 bases remained unmatched. The CDR3 has 16 amino acids. In DNA form, the CDR3 reads TGTGCCAGCAGTTCCTGGACTAGCGGGGGGGCGTACGAGCAGTACTTC. Translated, it gives CASSSWTSGGAYEQYF.

The chain uses TRBV29-1 and TRBJ1-2; no clear D gene. The CDR3 spans 11 residues. Germline CDR1 reads SQVTM; CDR2 reads ANQGSEA. V lost 2 bases and J 6 bases, leaving 7 bases between the germline ends. Written as DNA, the CDR3 is TGCAGCGTTGAACACAGCAATGGCTACACCTTC. It yields the protein CSVEHSNGYTF. The variable domain in full, completed from reference TRBV29-1 and TRBJ1-2, reads SAVISQKPSRDICQRGTSLTIQCQVDSQVTMMFWYRQQPGQSLTLIATANQGSEATYESGFVIDKFPISRPNLTFSTLTVSNMSPEDSSIYLCSVEHSNGYTFGSGTRLTVV.